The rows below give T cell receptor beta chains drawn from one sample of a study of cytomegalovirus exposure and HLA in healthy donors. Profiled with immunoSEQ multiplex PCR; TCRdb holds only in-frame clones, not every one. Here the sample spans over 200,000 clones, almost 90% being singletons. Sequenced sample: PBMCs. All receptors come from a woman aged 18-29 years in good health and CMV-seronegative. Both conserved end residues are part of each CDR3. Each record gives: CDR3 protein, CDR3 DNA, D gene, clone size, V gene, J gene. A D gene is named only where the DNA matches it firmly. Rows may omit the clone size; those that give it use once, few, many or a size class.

CASSEEGGSSYEQYF	TGTGCCAGCAGTGAAGAGGGGGGGAGCTCCTACGAGCAGTACTTC	.	.	TRBV6-1	TRBJ2-7
CASSESAGFGTDTQYF	TGTGCCAGCAGTGAATCGGCGGGGTTTGGCACAGATACGCAGTATTTT	.	.	TRBV25-1	TRBJ2-3
CASSLAGGLVTEAFF	TGTGCCAGCAGCTTGGCGGGGGGGCTCGTCACTGAAGCTTTCTTT	.	.	TRBV5-6	TRBJ1-1
CASRSLSGRADEQFF	TGTGCCAGCAGGTCCCTCAGCGGGAGGGCCGATGAGCAGTTCTTC	TRBD2	.	TRBV5-4	TRBJ2-1
CASSFRHNTEAFF	TGCGCCAGCAGCTTTCGACATAACACTGAAGCTTTCTTT	.	.	TRBV5-1	TRBJ1-1
CSARRTEAFF	TGCAGTGCTAGGAGGACTGAAGCTTTCTTT	.	.	TRBV20-1	TRBJ1-1
CASSSSLAGPDTQYF	TGTGCCAGCAGCTCGTCACTAGCGGGCCCAGATACGCAGTATTTT	TRBD2	.	TRBV7-3	TRBJ2-3
CASSLRGGPFYEQYF	TGTGCCAGCAGCTTGCGCGGGGGCCCTTTCTACGAGCAGTACTTC	.	.	TRBV5-6	TRBJ2-7
CASSSTDSYEQYF	TGTGCCAGCAGTTCGACAGATTCCTACGAGCAGTACTTC	.	.	TRBV27	TRBJ2-7
CASSSAGLAGADTQYF	TGTGCCAGCAGCTCGGCGGGACTAGCGGGAGCAGATACGCAGTATTTT	TRBD2	once	TRBV5-5	TRBJ2-3
CASSFLGSGLASYEQYF	TGTGCCAGCAGCTTTCTCGGTTCGGGACTAGCTTCCTACGAGCAGTACTTC	TRBD2	.	TRBV7-2	TRBJ2-7
CASSDGTGGNTIYF	TGTGCCAGCAGTGATGGGACAGGAGGAAACACCATATATTTT	TRBD1	.	TRBV6-1	TRBJ1-3
CASSSPLPLAGNYNEQFF	TGCGCCAGCAGCTCGCCTCTCCCTCTAGCGGGAAACTACAATGAGCAGTTCTTC	TRBD2	.	TRBV5-1	TRBJ2-1
CASTSSGSPDTQYF	TGTGCCAGCACGTCTAGCGGGAGCCCAGATACGCAGTATTTT	TRBD2	.	TRBV13	TRBJ2-3
CASSLYPDREIQPQHF	TGTGCCAGCAGTTTATACCCAGACAGGGAAATTCAGCCCCAGCATTTT	TRBD1	.	TRBV27	TRBJ1-5
CASSVGAFGGGPGALTQYF	TGTGCCAGCAGCGTAGGAGCATTTGGGGGCGGGCCAGGGGCACTTACGCAGTATTTT	.	.	TRBV9	TRBJ2-3
CASSGQGLGYTF	TGTGCCAGCAGTGGACAGGGTTTAGGCTACACCTTC	TRBD1	.	TRBV27	TRBJ1-2
CASSPTGGGGNTIYF	TGTGCCAGCAGCCCGACAGGGGGGGGTGGAAACACCATATATTTT	TRBD1	.	TRBV4-2	TRBJ1-3
CASSPTVGKSGANVLTF	TGTGCCAGCAGCCCGACAGTTGGCAAATCTGGGGCCAACGTCCTGACTTTC	.	.	TRBV9	TRBJ2-6
CASSSYSTSGSYEQYF	TGTGCCAGCAGCTCTTATTCGACTAGCGGGAGCTACGAGCAGTACTTC	TRBD2	.	TRBV7-2	TRBJ2-7
CASSSTFSSYNEQFF	TGTGCTAGCAGCTCGACTTTTAGCTCCTACAATGAGCAGTTCTTC	.	once	TRBV7-7	TRBJ2-1
CASSSSQPGGFETQYF	TGTGCCAGCAGCTCCTCCCAGCCAGGGGGGTTTGAGACCCAGTACTTC	.	.	TRBV13	TRBJ2-5
CASSLYPWSRQVIDTQYF	TGCGCCAGCAGCTTGTATCCCTGGTCACGACAGGTCATAGATACGCAGTATTTT	.	.	TRBV5-1	TRBJ2-3
CASRNRVYETQYF	TGTGCCAGCAGGAACAGGGTTTACGAGACCCAGTACTTC	.	.	TRBV6-5	TRBJ2-5
CSVSKLPTGKDTEAFF	TGCAGCGTTAGCAAACTCCCAACAGGGAAGGACACTGAAGCTTTCTTT	.	.	TRBV29-1	TRBJ1-1
CASSLRTDGSEQYF	TGTGCCAGCAGTTTAAGGACAGACGGCAGCGAGCAGTACTTC	.	once	TRBV28	TRBJ2-7
CASSLARGGHQGKLFF	TGTGCCAGCAGCTTGGCCCGAGGGGGCCACCAGGGAAAACTGTTTTTT	TRBD1	.	TRBV14	TRBJ1-4
CASSPSGSINEQFF	TGTGCCAGCAGCCCTAGCGGGAGTATCAATGAGCAGTTCTTC	TRBD2	.	TRBV11-3	TRBJ2-1
CASSLDRGGQPQHF	TGTGCCAGCAGTTTAGACAGGGGTGGACAGCCCCAGCATTTT	TRBD1	.	TRBV28	TRBJ1-5
CASSSYLGREGNEQFF	TGTGCCAGCAGCTCCTACCTCGGGCGGGAAGGCAATGAGCAGTTCTTC	.	.	TRBV25-1	TRBJ2-1
CASRGTGQEKLFF	TGCGCCAGCAGGGGGACAGGACAAGAAAAACTGTTTTTT	TRBD1	.	TRBV4-1	TRBJ1-4
CASSSDNRAYYGYTF	TGTGCCAGCAGCTCCGATAACAGGGCCTACTATGGCTACACCTTC	.	.	TRBV7-9	TRBJ1-2
CASSSLGTGGSYEQYF	TGTGCCAGCAGTTCCCTGGGGACAGGGGGCTCCTACGAGCAGTACTTC	TRBD1	.	TRBV6-6	TRBJ2-7
CASSPHRDSLNTEAFF	TGTGCCAGCAGTCCCCACCGGGACAGCTTGAACACTGAAGCTTTCTTT	TRBD1	.	TRBV27	TRBJ1-1
CASSFSESYEQYF	TGTGCCAGCAGTTTTTCGGAGTCCTACGAGCAGTACTTC	.	.	TRBV27	TRBJ2-7
CASSLDFGSSSDRAHEQYF	TGTGCCAGCAGTTTAGATTTCGGGTCCTCCTCCGACAGGGCACACGAGCAGTACTTC	TRBD1	.	TRBV28	TRBJ2-7
CASSVAGSPKNIQYF	TGTGCCAGCAGCGTAGCGGGAAGCCCCAAAAACATTCAGTACTTC	.	.	TRBV9	TRBJ2-4
CASPGGSTYEQYF	TGTGCCAGTCCGGGAGGGTCGACCTACGAGCAGTACTTC	TRBD2	few	TRBV11-3	TRBJ2-7
CASSLRGSGANVLTF	TGCGCCAGCAGCTTGCGGGGATCTGGGGCCAACGTCCTGACTTTC	.	once	TRBV5-1	TRBJ2-6
CASSSLAGSYEQYF	TGTGCCAGCAGCAGCCTAGCGGGCTCCTACGAGCAGTACTTC	TRBD2	.	TRBV14	TRBJ2-7
CASSYWTDNGYTF	TGTGCCAGCAGCTACTGGACGGACAATGGCTACACCTTC	.	.	TRBV5-6	TRBJ1-2
CASSQVVFLAGGRGTDTQYF	TGCGCCAGCAGCCAAGTAGTTTTTCTAGCGGGAGGACGGGGCACAGATACGCAGTATTTT	TRBD2	.	TRBV4-1	TRBJ2-3
CASSKTVPSSYNEQFF	TGTGCCAGTAGCAAGACAGTTCCAAGCTCCTACAATGAGCAGTTCTTC	.	.	TRBV19	TRBJ2-1
CASSPRGDGTGIYEQYF	TGTGCCAGCTCACCTAGGGGGGACGGGACAGGAATCTACGAGCAGTACTTC	TRBD1	few	TRBV18	TRBJ2-7
CASRLEDNPNYGYTF	TGTGCAAGTCGCTTAGAGGACAACCCTAACTATGGCTACACCTTC	.	.	TRBV12-2	TRBJ1-2
CASSPGGGAGELFF	TGTGCCAGCTCACCGGGAGGGGGAGCCGGGGAGCTGTTTTTT	TRBD2	.	TRBV19	TRBJ2-2
CASSLDRGGGNTIYF	TGTGCCAGCAGTTTGGACAGGGGTGGTGGAAACACCATATATTTT	TRBD1	.	TRBV27	TRBJ1-3
CASSPGLAGGFSYEQYF	TGCGCCAGCAGCCCCGGACTAGCGGGAGGTTTTTCCTACGAGCAGTACTTC	TRBD2	.	TRBV4-1	TRBJ2-7
CASSLVGGYEQYF	TGTGCCAGCAGTTTAGTGGGAGGCTACGAGCAGTACTTC	.	.	TRBV28	TRBJ2-7
CASSFSPGGAGGNEQFF	TGTGCCAGCAGTTTTTCCCCGGGGGGCGCGGGGGGCAATGAGCAGTTCTTC	TRBD2	.	TRBV28	TRBJ2-1
CASSPTGRGPDTQYF	TGTGCCAGCAGCCCTACTGGCAGGGGCCCAGATACGCAGTATTTT	.	.	TRBV5-4	TRBJ2-3
CASRAEVNTEAFF	TGTGCCAGCCGAGCGGAGGTTAACACTGAAGCTTTCTTT	.	.	TRBV27	TRBJ1-1
CASSTGNGYTF	TGTGCCAGCTCAACAGGGAATGGCTACACCTTC	.	few	TRBV16	TRBJ1-2
CASSPKGLAGGGNEQFF	TGTGCCAGCAGCCCTAAAGGCCTAGCGGGAGGGGGAAATGAGCAGTTCTTC	TRBD2	once	TRBV14	TRBJ2-1
CASSQRLLSYEQYF	TGCGCCAGCAGCCAACGACTACTTTCCTACGAGCAGTACTTC	.	.	TRBV4-1	TRBJ2-7
CASTEAGVTEAFF	TGTGCCAGCACCGAAGCGGGCGTCACTGAAGCTTTCTTT	.	.	TRBV7-9	TRBJ1-1
CASILTGGLNNEQFF	TGTGCCAGCATCCTGACTGGGGGGTTAAACAATGAGCAGTTCTTC	.	.	TRBV2	TRBJ2-1